These T cell receptor beta chains were read from a single sample in a study of cytomegalovirus exposure and HLA in healthy donors. Some clones are missing from TCRdb's copy, which holds only in-frame ones; the method was immunoSEQ multiplex PCR. The data contain tens of thousands of clones, about 70% of them singletons. The specimen sequenced was PBMCs. Receptors originate from a woman aged 45-65 years in good health and CMV-seropositive. CDR3s include the opening cysteine and the closing phenylalanine or tryptophan. Each record gives: clone size, D gene, CDR3 length, J gene, V gene, CDR3 protein, CDR3 DNA. A D gene is named only where the DNA matches it firmly. Where a row states a size, it is once, few, many or the class of an expanded clone; other rows omit it.

size: few; D: TRBD2; length: 16; J: TRBJ2-3; V: TRBV5-6; CDR3: CASSPTSGSRTDTQYF; DNA: TGTGCCAGCAGCCCGACTAGCGGGAGCCGCACAGATACGCAGTATTTT
size: -; D: -; length: 13; J: TRBJ2-1; V: TRBV30; CDR3: CAWSVARGNEQFF; DNA: TGTGCCTGGAGTGTAGCCCGGGGCAATGAGCAGTTCTTC
size: few; D: -; length: 14; J: TRBJ1-1; V: TRBV4-1; CDR3: CASSQVNMNTEAFF; DNA: TGCGCCAGCAGCCAAGTAAATATGAACACTGAAGCTTTCTTT
size: -; D: -; length: 13; J: TRBJ1-5; V: TRBV6-6; CDR3: CASRAGQLQPQHF; DNA: TGTGCCAGCAGAGCCGGACAGCTCCAGCCCCAGCATTTT
size: -; D: -; length: 14; J: TRBJ1-1; V: TRBV19; CDR3: CASSIQGMETEAFF; DNA: TGTGCCAGTAGTATACAGGGGATGGAGACTGAAGCTTTCTTT
size: -; D: TRBD2; length: 15; J: TRBJ2-7; V: TRBV11-2; CDR3: CASSRTSGYFYEQYF; DNA: TGTGCCAGCAGCCGAACTAGCGGGTATTTCTACGAGCAGTACTTC
size: -; D: -; length: 15; J: TRBJ2-5; V: TRBV11-2; CDR3: CASSPRGGFPETQYF; DNA: TGTGCCAGCAGTCCACGGGGAGGCTTCCCAGAGACCCAGTACTTC
size: few; D: TRBD1; length: 14; J: TRBJ1-1; V: TRBV6-5; CDR3: CASSIRQGRTEAFF; DNA: TGTGCCAGCAGTATACGACAGGGGCGGACTGAAGCTTTCTTT
size: -; D: -; length: 14; J: TRBJ2-5; V: TRBV6-1; CDR3: CASSEAIRGETQYF; DNA: TGTGCCAGCAGTGAAGCCATCCGGGGGGAGACCCAGTACTTC
size: -; D: TRBD2; length: 16; J: TRBJ2-1; V: TRBV4-2; CDR3: CASSQASGSSYNEQFF; DNA: TGTGCCAGCAGCCAAGCTAGCGGAAGCTCCTACAATGAGCAGTTCTTC
size: -; D: TRBD1; length: 14; J: TRBJ2-2; V: TRBV6-1; CDR3: CASSQGADTGELFF; DNA: TGTGCCAGCAGTCAGGGGGCGGACACCGGGGAGCTGTTTTTT
size: -; D: TRBD1; length: 14; J: TRBJ1-2; V: TRBV7-2; CDR3: CASSLDRGPQGYTF; DNA: TGTGCCAGCAGCTTAGACAGGGGGCCCCAGGGCTACACCTTC
size: -; D: TRBD1; length: 16; J: TRBJ2-1; V: TRBV9; CDR3: CASSVAADRSYNEQFF; DNA: TGTGCCAGCAGCGTAGCCGCGGACAGGTCCTACAATGAGCAGTTCTTC
size: -; D: -; length: 12; J: TRBJ1-2; V: TRBV7-9; CDR3: CSSSFGGYGYTF; DNA: TGTTCCAGCAGCTTTGGAGGGTATGGCTACACCTTC
size: once; D: -; length: 17; J: TRBJ2-1; V: TRBV2; CDR3: CASTRDRGWTSEIEQFF; DNA: TGTGCCAGCACCCGGGACAGGGGATGGACTAGCGAGATTGAGCAGTTCTTC
size: once; D: -; length: 15; J: TRBJ1-4; V: TRBV5-1; CDR3: CASSRDSTTNEKLFF; DNA: TGCGCCAGCAGCCGCGACAGCACAACTAATGAAAAACTGTTTTTT